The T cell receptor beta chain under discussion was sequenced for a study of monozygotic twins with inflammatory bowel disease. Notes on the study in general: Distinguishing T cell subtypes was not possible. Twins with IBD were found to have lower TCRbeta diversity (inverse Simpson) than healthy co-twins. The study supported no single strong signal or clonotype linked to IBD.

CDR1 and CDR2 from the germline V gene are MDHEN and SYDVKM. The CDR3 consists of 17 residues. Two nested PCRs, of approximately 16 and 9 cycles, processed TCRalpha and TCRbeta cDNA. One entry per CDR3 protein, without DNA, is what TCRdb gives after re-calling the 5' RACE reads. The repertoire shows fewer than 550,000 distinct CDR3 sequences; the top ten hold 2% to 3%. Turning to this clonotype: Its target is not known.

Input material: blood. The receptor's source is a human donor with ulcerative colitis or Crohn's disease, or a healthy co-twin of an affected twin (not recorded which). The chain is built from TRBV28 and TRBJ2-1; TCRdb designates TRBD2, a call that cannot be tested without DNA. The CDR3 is CASSSPSTPSSYNEQFF.